The 25 T cell receptor beta chains presented below share a single source sample, sequenced in a study of post-analysis software for immune sequencing data (dated by TCRdb to the mid-2010s). The library relied on PCR. Sequencer: Illumina HiSeq 2500. To reduce PCR and sequencing biases, unique molecular identifiers were incorporated into the TCR beta cDNA libraries. The public reads were reprocessed in TCRdb via fastp at Q25 and MiXCR, keeping in-frame beta chains. Each entry is one CDR3 protein sequence, shown with its most common DNA and genes. In all, the sample holds about 200,000 distinct CDR3 sequences, and over 25% of those were seen once. Approximately 3.6% of the sample comes from the top ten. Antigen specificity for these receptors is unknown. General study outcomes and caveats: Patients showed significantly higher frequencies than controls for a handful of TRBV segments, among them TRBV5-6, TRBV5-1 and TRBV20-1.

The sequenced sample was blood. The receptors were gathered from a girl aged 2-17 years with multiple sclerosis.

This clonotype has a count of ten or more. V usage is TRBV5-1 and J usage is TRBJ1-2, with a weak D call TRBD1 (6 bases). Germline V lookup: CDR1 SGHRS, CDR2 YFSETQ. V lost 0 bases, J lost 4 bases, and 13 bases lay in between. This CDR3 spans 15 amino acids. The CDR3 spells CASSLVTGDFYGYTF. The CDR3 coding sequence is TGCGCCAGCAGCTTGGTGACAGGAGACTTCTATGGCTACACCTTC.

This clonotype was seen a few times. The chain recombines TRBV6-6 with TRBJ1-1; 10 bases agree with TRBD1. The CDR3 loop spans 17 amino acids. With 8 bases clipped from V and 0 bases from J, the junction kept 12 bases outside the gene matches. Germline loops: CDR1 MNHNY, CDR2 SVGAGI (reference sequence). Here the CDR3 DNA reads TGTGCCAGCCGAAGTGGACAGGGGGTAGGGATGAACACTGAAGCTTTCTTT. Its protein is CASRSGQGVGMNTEAFF.

This clonotype was found many times. The V and J genes are TRBV7-2 and TRBJ2-1; D possibly corresponds to TRBD1 (6 bases). The CDR3 spans 15 residues. V dropped 5 bases and J dropped 7 bases, with 18 bases sitting between them. Germline CDR1 reads SGHTA; CDR2 reads FQGNSA. CDR3 in DNA: TGTGCCAGCAGCCCCCAGGGGCTTTATGCGAATGAGCAGTTCTTC. Protein product: CASSPQGLYANEQFF.

This clonotype was observed a single time. CDR3 coding DNA: TGTGCCAGCAGTTCCCAGGGTCCTAGCGGGTACCAAGAGACCCAGTACTTC. It translates to CASSSQGPSGYQETQYF. The chain carries TRBV6-5 and TRBJ2-5; 8 bases align to TRBD2. The germline V gene has CDR1 MNHEY and CDR2 SVGAGI. V lost 4 bases, J lost 0 bases, and 10 bases stayed unmatched. CDR3 size: 17 residues.

Regarding this clonotype: A single base separates this from a much larger clone, so it may be a read error. This sequence joins TRBV6-1 and TRBJ2-1; D gene uncertain. The J call may not be correct, given that the DNA end is closer to TRBJ2-7. The CDR3 loop spans 12 amino acids. From germline, CDR1 is MNHNS and CDR2 SASEGT. CDR3 region: CASSTGYNEQYF. The CDR3 DNA follows: TGTGCCAGCAGTACCGGGTACAATGAGCAGTACTTC.

This clonotype has a count of ten or more. The rearrangement joins TRBV7-2 to TRBJ2-7; 9 bases agree with TRBD1. Germline loops: CDR1 SGHTA, CDR2 FQGNSA. With 5 bases clipped from V and 7 bases from J, the junction kept 12 bases outside the gene matches. The CDR3 runs 15 residues. In DNA form, the CDR3 reads TGTGCCAGCAGCGTTCTCCCGGGACAGGGTTGGGAGCAGTACTTC. It specifies CASSVLPGQGWEQYF.

The V call is TRBV5-1, the J call TRBJ2-3, with D possibly TRBD2 on 6 matching bases. Looked up from germline, CDR1 is SGHRS and CDR2 is YFSETQ. The CDR3 spans 15 residues. V shed 4 bases and J shed 4 bases, with 16 bases lying between them. The CDR3 sequence is CASSAGTPSADTQYF. CDR3 sequence (DNA): TGCGCCAGCAGCGCCGGGACTCCGAGCGCAGATACGCAGTATTTT.

This clonotype was counted many times. The chain recombines TRBV2 with TRBJ2-5; D uncertain. The CDR3 is 12 amino acids. Germline values: CDR1 SNHLY, CDR2 FYNNEI. Trimming stripped 5 bases from V and 5 bases from J, with 9 bases between. The CDR3: CASSTTSETQYF. CDR3 nucleotides: TGTGCCAGCAGTACGACAAGTGAGACCCAGTACTTC. Combining the CDR3 with reference TRBV2 and TRBJ2-5 gives the whole variable domain EPEVTQTPSHQVTQMGQEVILRCVPISNHLYFYWYRQILGQKVEFLVSFYNNEISEKSEIFDDQFSVERPDGSNFTLKIRSTKLEDSAMYFCASSTTSETQYFGPGTRLLVL.

There are many counts of this clonotype. The chain is built from TRBV5-1 and TRBJ2-1; D might be TRBD1 (6 bases). The CDR3 has 15 amino acids. The germline V gene has CDR1 SGHRS and CDR2 YFSETQ. V was trimmed by 4 bases and J by 0 bases, leaving 11 bases between them. As DNA, the CDR3 is TGCGCCAGCAGCACACAGGGAAGCTCCTACAATGAGCAGTTCTTC. It codes for CASSTQGSSYNEQFF.

About this clonotype itself: A much larger clone differs from this one at a single base, so this may be a read error. The chain uses TRBV6-5 and TRBJ1-2; D unclear. Germline CDR1 is MNHEY and CDR2 is SVGAGI. The CDR3 is 11 residues long. Deletions cut 7 bases from V and 8 bases from J, with 11 bases between. CDR3 region: CASTRGAGYTF. The CDR3 DNA reads as TGTGCCAGCACCCGGGGTGCGGGCTACACCTTC.

The rearrangement uses TRBV11-3 and TRBJ2-5, with 13 bases fitting TRBD2. The better agreement between TRBJ2-7 and the DNA end casts doubt on the J call. From germline, CDR1 is SGHNT and CDR2 YENEEA. This CDR3 is 14 amino acids long. As DNA, the CDR3 is TGTGCCAGCAGCCGACTAGCGGGAGGAGGCGAGCAGTACTTC. Translation: CASSRLAGGGEQYF.

This clonotype was observed many times. The J gene is TRBJ2-1, the V gene TRBV2, with 9 positions matching TRBD2. CDR3 length equals 16 residues. Germline V lookup: CDR1 SNHLY, CDR2 FYNNEI. Trimming took 10 bases from V and 7 from J; bases not matched to a gene: 17. CDR3 sequence (DNA): TGTGCCACCAGGCTCCGCTTGCGGGGGGGTCATAATGAGCAGTTCTTC. It codes for CATRLRLRGGHNEQFF.

There are many counts of this clonotype. The gene calls are TRBV4-1 and TRBJ2-1; D unclear. Germline CDR1 is MGHRA and CDR2 is YSYEKL. This CDR3 comprises 15 residues. Trimming stripped 1 base from V and 8 bases from J, with 15 bases between. DNA of the CDR3: TGCGCCAGCAGCCAAGTAGTACAGCGAAGGGATGAGCAGTTCTTC. Protein: CASSQVVQRRDEQFF.

Points on this clonotype: A read error may be the cause here, since a much bigger clone is one base away. The chain is built from TRBV3-1 and TRBJ2-1; D might be TRBD1 or TRBD2, each matching 5 bases. Judging by the DNA end, TRBJ2-7 fits better; the J call may be wrong. Looked up from germline, CDR1 is LGHDT and CDR2 is YNNKEL (reference sequence). The CDR3 has 15 amino acids. This CDR3 is CASSPGPGPYNEQYF. Here the CDR3 DNA reads TGTGCCAGCAGCCCAGGCCCGGGGCCCTACAATGAGCAGTACTTC.

The chain uses TRBV30 and TRBJ2-7, with 14 nucleotides matching TRBD2. CDR3 length: 16 residues. J was trimmed by 7 bases and V by 1 base; bases with no gene match: 9. The V gene's germline CDR1 is GTSNPN and CDR2 SVGIG (reference sequence). CDR3 region: CAWSAWTSGGIREQYF. CDR3 DNA sequence: TGTGCCTGGAGTGCCTGGACTAGCGGGGGGATAAGGGAGCAGTACTTC.

In regard to this clonotype: A much larger clone lies a single base off, so this may be a read error. The V and J genes are TRBV15 and TRBJ2-1; perhaps TRBD1 as D (6 bases). Deletions cut 0 bases from V and 12 bases from J, with 24 bases between. The CDR3 is 17 residues long. Germline-derived CDR1 and CDR2 are LNHNV and YYDKDF (reference sequence). CDR3 DNA sequence: TGTGCCACCAGCAGAGATCTGACGGAGTTGAGGGGGTATGTGCAGTTCTTC. Translating it yields CATSRDLTELRGYVQFF.

The sample holds one count of this clonotype. The chain links TRBV6-1 to TRBJ2-3, with D possibly being TRBD2 (5 bases). This CDR3 spans 14 amino acids. Germline V gene sequence: CDR1 MNHNS, CDR2 SASEGT. With 2 bases removed from V and 4 bases from J, the gap between germline ends came to 10 bases. In DNA, the CDR3 is TGTGCCAGCAGTGAAATGGAGGCGTCAGATACGCAGTATTTT. It specifies CASSEMEASDTQYF.

This clonotype was picked up many times. The J gene is TRBJ2-1, the V gene TRBV20-1; 14 bases match TRBD2. Germline V CDR1 and CDR2: DFQATT, SNEGSKA (reference sequence). J gave up 7 bases and V 0 bases, and 5 bases lay outside the gene matches. The CDR3 totals 16 residues. The CDR3 bases are TGCAGTGCTAGAGATCCTGGGACTAGCGGGAGAAATGAGCAGTTCTTC. This sequence encodes CSARDPGTSGRNEQFF.

The V gene is TRBV6-2 or TRBV6-3, the J gene TRBJ2-5; 7 bases line up with TRBD1. The length of the CDR3 is 14 residues. V shed 8 bases, J shed 11 bases, and the junction held 17 bases outside the gene matches. Germline loops: CDR1 MNHEY, CDR2 SVGEGT. CDR3 in amino acids: CASLRGQRSGEQYF. The CDR3, as DNA: TGTGCCAGCCTCAGGGGACAGCGGAGTGGGGAGCAGTACTTC.

Details on this clonotype: A read error is possible here, since a much larger clone lies one base away. The chain uses TRBV29-1 and TRBJ2-1; D not certain. The CDR3 extends over 12 amino acids. Between the trimmed V and J ends, which lost 7 bases and 7 bases, there was a span of 14 bases. Germline V CDR1 and CDR2: SQVTM, ANQGSEA. CDR3 DNA sequence: TGCAGCGGTGTCGTCCCTCCGAATGAGCAGTTCTTC. It codes for CSGVVPPNEQFF.

With respect to this clonotype: A much larger clone differs from this one at a single base, so this may be a read error. The chain links TRBV7-9 to TRBJ2-7; tentatively, D is TRBD2 (5 bases). In germline, CDR1 is SEHNR, CDR2 FQNEAQ (reference sequence). Trimming removed 5 bases at V and 1 base at J, with 12 bases between. The CDR3 covers 14 residues. The CDR3 DNA follows: TGTGCCAGCAGCCCAGGACTGCGATCCTACGAGCAGTACTTC. It codes for CASSPGLRSYEQYF.

This rearrangement joins TRBV20-1 to TRBJ2-1, with 10 bases aligning to TRBD2. V dropped 0 bases and J dropped 7; count of bases not matched to a gene: 9. Germline CDR1 reads DFQATT; CDR2 reads SNEGSKA (reference sequence). The CDR3 contains 16 residues. CDR3 sequence: CSARDPEAGGRNEQFF. CDR3 DNA: TGCAGTGCTAGAGATCCCGAAGCGGGGGGGAGGAATGAGCAGTTCTTC.

This clonotype was seen repeatedly, ten times or more. The chain employs TRBV4-1 and TRBJ1-6; D is unresolved. This CDR3 spans 15 amino acids. Trimming left V 0 bases short and J 0 bases short, with 3 bases between. Looked up from germline, CDR1 is MGHRA and CDR2 is YSYEKL. For the CDR3, the DNA is TGCGCCAGCAGCCAAGAGAGCTCCTATAATTCACCCCTCCACTTT. It translates to CASSQESSYNSPLHF.

This clonotype has ten or more counts. The chain employs TRBV5-1 and TRBJ1-2; 8 positions match TRBD1. CDR3 length equals 16 residues. In germline, CDR1 is SGHRS, CDR2 YFSETQ. The ends lost 0 bases at V and 5 bases at J; junction bases unmatched: 9. CDR3 DNA sequence: TGCGCCAGCAGCTTGGCGCGTGGGACAGGACAGTATGGCTACACCTTC. Encoded protein: CASSLARGTGQYGYTF. Together with reference TRBV5-1 and TRBJ1-2, the CDR3 gives the full variable domain: KAGVTQTPRYLIKTRGQQVTLSCSPISGHRSVSWYQQTPGQGLQFLFEYFSETQRNKGNFPGRFSGRQFSNSRSEMNVSTLELGDSALYLCASSLARGTGQYGYTFGSGTRLTVV.

Turning to this clonotype: A read error may be the cause here, since a much bigger clone is one base away. The chain combines TRBV11-2 with TRBJ2-7; the D is unclear. Germline-derived CDR1 and CDR2 are SGHAT and FQNNGV. The CDR3 runs 13 residues. For the CDR3, the DNA is TGTGTCAGCAAGAAGGACGCCTCCTACGAGCAGTACTTC. Amino acids: CVSKKDASYEQYF.